One T cell receptor (beta chain) is described in this entry. Its antigen is as yet unknown. Donors sampled were nominally healthy, though unrecorded immune exposures were likely. This sample was included in a study of cytomegalovirus exposure and HLA in healthy donors. Study observations and caveats: A later analysis linked a missense variant in DCLRE1C to the trimming of TCR beta V and J genes.

Primers for the PCR totalled 60 Vbeta and 13 Jbeta. This table comes from immunoSEQ multiplex PCR, and its TCRdb copy is limited to in-frame clones, with some not included. This table holds 90,000 or so clones, roughly 80% found once. The origin of this receptor is a man aged 25 to 45 in good health and CMV-seropositive. The sequenced sample was PBMCs.

Here the CDR3 DNA reads TGCGCCAGCAGCATACAGCCCCGGGACAGCTACGAGCAGTACTTC. Translation gives CASSIQPRDSYEQYF. The chain is built from TRBV5-1 and TRBJ2-7, with 7 bases lining up with TRBD1. The CDR3 has 15 residues. The germline CDR1 and CDR2 sequences are SGHRS and YFSETQ. V was clipped by 4 bases and J by 3 bases; unmatched bases: 10.